The rows below give T cell receptor beta chains drawn from one sample of a study of blood T cell repertoires in COVID-19. Only in-frame clones appear in the TCRdb table, and some are missing; sequencing was by immunoSEQ multiplex PCR. The sample contains roughly 140,000 clones, 88% of which appear only once. Sequenced sample: peripheral blood. Every receptor here comes from a woman aged 45-59 years with acute or convalescent COVID-19. CDR3s include the opening cysteine and the closing phenylalanine or tryptophan. Each record gives: V gene, CDR3 protein.

v_call: TRBV14; cdr3_aa: CASSDRVLGQKLFF
v_call: TRBV2; cdr3_aa: CASSESSGRSADTQYF
v_call: TRBV11-2; cdr3_aa: CASTPTSGVRYEQYF
v_call: TRBV10-3; cdr3_aa: CAISEGGGRGYGYTF
v_call: TRBV3-1/TRBV3-2; cdr3_aa: CASSQEGVAASYEQYF
v_call: TRBV5-1; cdr3_aa: CASSSDMGGEKLFF
v_call: TRBV5-5; cdr3_aa: CASSPRQGDATEAFF
v_call: TRBV5-1; cdr3_aa: CASSWMVSGVLGDTEAFF
v_call: TRBV2; cdr3_aa: CATPTMSDYNEQFF
v_call: TRBV7-2; cdr3_aa: CASSLVGGENYGYTF
v_call: TRBV7-8; cdr3_aa: CASSLPRGETQYF
v_call: TRBV27; cdr3_aa: CASSFLAIRNSPLHF
v_call: TRBV5-1; cdr3_aa: CASSLATGVATGELFF
v_call: TRBV6-4; cdr3_aa: CASSQESSGASYNEQFF
v_call: TRBV6-5; cdr3_aa: CASSYSGHRAYEQYF
v_call: TRBV6-6; cdr3_aa: CASSYDYSVDTEAFF
v_call: TRBV6-5; cdr3_aa: CASRLSLPNEQFF
v_call: TRBV7-2; cdr3_aa: CASIKMPTSTDTQYF
v_call: TRBV3-1/TRBV3-2; cdr3_aa: CASSQELKRGWQETQYF
v_call: TRBV18; cdr3_aa: CASSPSTGGVPGELFF
v_call: TRBV19; cdr3_aa: CASSLQDSYYGYTF
v_call: TRBV9; cdr3_aa: CASSVASEYEQYF
v_call: TRBV5-8; cdr3_aa: CASSLVVISYEQYF
v_call: TRBV11-2; cdr3_aa: CASTPGAGTHNEQFF
v_call: TRBV29-1; cdr3_aa: CSVESGDGYTF
v_call: TRBV18; cdr3_aa: CASSGGVAGTEAFF
v_call: TRBV2; cdr3_aa: CASREDREGINYGYTF
v_call: TRBV6-1; cdr3_aa: CASSELGALSYNEQFF
v_call: TRBV13; cdr3_aa: CASSQTDSPTNEKLFF
v_call: TRBV29-1; cdr3_aa: CSVGTGNNQPQHF
v_call: TRBV5-1; cdr3_aa: CASSSRGLKNTGELFF
v_call: TRBV9; cdr3_aa: CASSVLGDTTYEQYF
v_call: TRBV15; cdr3_aa: CATSRGTSGRTSTQYF
v_call: TRBV19; cdr3_aa: CASRTRPGFADTQYF
v_call: TRBV7-9; cdr3_aa: CASSLYGMINEQFF
v_call: TRBV19; cdr3_aa: CASSIRGSGYTF
v_call: TRBV6-6; cdr3_aa: CASRQTGTGVTEAFF
v_call: TRBV30; cdr3_aa: CAWSVGRGYTIYF
v_call: TRBV7-2; cdr3_aa: CASSLMSGVDEQFF
v_call: TRBV19; cdr3_aa: CASSMGSNQPQHF
v_call: TRBV19; cdr3_aa: CASSINPGGAGRQPQHF
v_call: TRBV5-6; cdr3_aa: CASSRRYNEQFF
v_call: TRBV3-1/TRBV3-2; cdr3_aa: CASSHQDSHQYF
v_call: TRBV27; cdr3_aa: CASSLLPGASLYEQYF
v_call: TRBV7-6; cdr3_aa: CASSPSGGQYAGELFF
v_call: TRBV18; cdr3_aa: CASSPRQGAGTEAFF
v_call: TRBV5-1; cdr3_aa: CASSPSGTNYGYTF
v_call: TRBV5-1; cdr3_aa: CASSPTGGLAGGYEQYF